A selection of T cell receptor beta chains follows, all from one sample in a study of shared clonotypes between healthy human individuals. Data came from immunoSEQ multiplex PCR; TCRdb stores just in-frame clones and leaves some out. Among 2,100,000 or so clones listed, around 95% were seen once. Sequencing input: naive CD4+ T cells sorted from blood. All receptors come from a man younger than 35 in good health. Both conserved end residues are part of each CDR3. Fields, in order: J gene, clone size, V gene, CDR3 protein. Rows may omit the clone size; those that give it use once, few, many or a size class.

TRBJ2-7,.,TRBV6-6,CASSYIRTAYEQYF
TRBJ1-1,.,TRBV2,CASTADGNTEAFF
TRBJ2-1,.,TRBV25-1,CASIGQAYNEQFF
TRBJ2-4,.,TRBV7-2,CASSLGGTTSIQYF
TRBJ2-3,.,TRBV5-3,CARSRRGADTQYF
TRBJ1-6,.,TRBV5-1,CASSLAPPDSPLHF
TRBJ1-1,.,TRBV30,CAWSRTKTGQGNTEAFF
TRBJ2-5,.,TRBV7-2,CASSRATGWQETQYF
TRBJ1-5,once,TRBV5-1,CASSLLGRSNQPQHF
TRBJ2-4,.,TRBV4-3,CASSQERGQLAKNIQYF
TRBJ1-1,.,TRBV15,CATSREAGTARAFF
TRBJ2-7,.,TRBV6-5,CAGGVMYEQYF
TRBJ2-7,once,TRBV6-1,CASRPTLTYEQYF
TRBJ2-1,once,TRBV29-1,CSVEDTGRINEQFF
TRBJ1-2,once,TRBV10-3,CAISLGQGVDGYTF
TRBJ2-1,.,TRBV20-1,CSARLGAEQFF
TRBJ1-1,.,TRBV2,CASSERDSSLNTEAFF
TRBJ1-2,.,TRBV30,CAWSEAQTYGYTF
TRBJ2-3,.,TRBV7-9,CASSAHITSTDTQYF
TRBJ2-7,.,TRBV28,CASSLQGSSFYEQYF
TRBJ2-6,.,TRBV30,CAWRSTGANVLTF
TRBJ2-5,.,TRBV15,CATSRDRGQGLQETQYF
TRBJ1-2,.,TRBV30,CAWSVPGAGRSNGYTF
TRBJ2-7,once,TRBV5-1,CASSLGGQRHEQYF
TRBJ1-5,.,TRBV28,CASSFLSPGLNSNQPQHF
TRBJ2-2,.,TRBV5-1,CASSLTGEDTGELFF
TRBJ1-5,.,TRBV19,CASSLDGQPQHF
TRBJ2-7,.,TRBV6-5,CASSFRLAEHSYEQYF
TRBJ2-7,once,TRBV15,CATSRETGGNYEQYF
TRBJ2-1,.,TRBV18,CASSQNSDNEQFF
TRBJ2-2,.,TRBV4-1,CASSQVPLAGVTGELFF
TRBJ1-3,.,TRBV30,CAWSVSRASGNTIYF
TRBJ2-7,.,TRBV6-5,CASSSRTGGLYEQYF
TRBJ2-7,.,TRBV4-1,CASSLVETGDREQYF
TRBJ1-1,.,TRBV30,CAWSVDRGHTEAFF
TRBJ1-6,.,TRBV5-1,CASSAGNSPLHF